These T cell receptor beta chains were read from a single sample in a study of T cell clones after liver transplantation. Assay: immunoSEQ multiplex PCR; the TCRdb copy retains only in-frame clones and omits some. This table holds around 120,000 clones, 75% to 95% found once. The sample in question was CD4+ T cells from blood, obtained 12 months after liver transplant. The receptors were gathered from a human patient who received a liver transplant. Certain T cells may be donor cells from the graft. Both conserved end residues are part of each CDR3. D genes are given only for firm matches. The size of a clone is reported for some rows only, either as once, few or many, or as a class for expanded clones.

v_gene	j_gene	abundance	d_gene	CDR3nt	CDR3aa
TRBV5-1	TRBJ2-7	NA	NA	TGCGCCAGCAGCTTGGAAGGTTTAAGAGGGATATACGAGCAGTACTTC	CASSLEGLRGIYEQYF
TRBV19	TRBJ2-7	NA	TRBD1	TGTGCCAGTAGTATAGCGACCGGGACAGGCAAGAACGAGCAGTACTTC	CASSIATGTGKNEQYF
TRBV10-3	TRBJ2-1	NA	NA	TGTGCCATCAGTGTGCTCGACAATGAGCAGTTCTTC	CAISVLDNEQFF
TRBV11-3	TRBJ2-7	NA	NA	TGTGCCAGCAGCCGGAGGAGCGGAGGGAGCTCCTACGAGCAGTACTTC	CASSRRSGGSSYEQYF
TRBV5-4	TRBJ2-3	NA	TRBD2	TGTGCCAGCAGCCCAAGCGGGAGTAGGACAGATACGCAGTATTTT	CASSPSGSRTDTQYF
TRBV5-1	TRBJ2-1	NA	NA	TGCGCCAGCAGCTTAGCGGCCTCCTACAATGAGCAGTTCTTC	CASSLAASYNEQFF
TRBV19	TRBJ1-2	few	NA	TGTGCCAGTAGTATGGCCGGAAACTATGGCTACACCTTC	CASSMAGNYGYTF
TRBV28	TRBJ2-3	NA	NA	TGTGCCAGCAGTTTGACCGGGACCCCCACGCAGTATTTT	CASSLTGTPTQYF
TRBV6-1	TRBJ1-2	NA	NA	TGTGCCAGCAGTGAAGATGGCAGGCGGGGCTACACCTTC	CASSEDGRRGYTF
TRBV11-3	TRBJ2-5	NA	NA	TGTGCCAGCAGCTCCCCTTGGGTTAGGAGAGAGACCCAGTACTTC	CASSSPWVRRETQYF
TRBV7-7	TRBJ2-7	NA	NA	TGTGCCAGCAGCCCGACGGACATGACGGAGCAGTACTTC	CASSPTDMTEQYF